This T cell receptor (beta chain) was retrieved from a study of PD-L1 blockade in urothelial cancer. Whole-study context: At 6 weeks and at 3 weeks (second dose) after treatment start, blood was analyzed.

With 4 bases clipped from V and 4 bases from J, the junction kept 11 bases outside the gene matches. This CDR3 spans 16 amino acids. From germline, CDR1 is SGHTS and CDR2 YDEGEE. Noted time point: pretreatment peripheral blood. Using immunoSEQ multiplex PCR, the repertoire was profiled, and TCRdb retains in-frame clones only, with some absent. This sample has around 130,000 clones, with 70% to 85% found just once. This chain joins TRBV5-8 and TRBJ2-5; TRBD1 agrees at 9 bases. This specimen was PBMCs, taken around atezolizumab (anti-PD-L1) treatment. The TCR was taken from a man in his fifties or sixties with urothelial cancer. The CDR3 reads CASSAGDRGIVETQYF. In nucleotides, the CDR3 is TGTGCCAGCAGCGCGGGTGACAGGGGGATCGTAGAGACCCAGTACTTC.